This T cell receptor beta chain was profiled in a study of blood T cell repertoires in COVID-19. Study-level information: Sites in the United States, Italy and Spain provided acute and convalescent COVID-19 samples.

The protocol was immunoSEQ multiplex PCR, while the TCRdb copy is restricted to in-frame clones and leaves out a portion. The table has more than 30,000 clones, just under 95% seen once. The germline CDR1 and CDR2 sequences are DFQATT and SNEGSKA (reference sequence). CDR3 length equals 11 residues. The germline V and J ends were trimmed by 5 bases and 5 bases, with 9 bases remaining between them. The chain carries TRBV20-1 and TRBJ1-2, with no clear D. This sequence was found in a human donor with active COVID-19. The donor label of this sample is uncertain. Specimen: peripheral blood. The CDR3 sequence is CSASVEYGYTF. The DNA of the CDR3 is TGCAGTGCTTCGGTTGAGTATGGCTACACCTTC.